There are a few counts of the clone carrying this T cell receptor beta chain. Its antigen is currently unknown. This record comes from a study of T-cell memory formation after mild COVID-19. Study findings and constraints: Cross-reactive memory apparently joined, as some responding clones appeared in pre-infection memory.

The authors produced TCR alpha and TCR beta cDNA libraries with sample barcodes and UMIs by 5'RACE using constant-segment primers. A single record per CDR3 protein comes from TCRdb applying MiXCR to the 5' RACE reads. The top ten hold around a fifth of the sample, which has almost 350,000 distinct CDR3 sequences, around a fifth seen once. The sequence came from a man aged 18 to 29 who had mild COVID-19 (a few samples of this study predate the infection). Cell type and time point are not known. Input material: PBMCs or a T cell subset sorted from them (not recorded which).

CDR3: CASSLGVGSGAQYF. CDR3 DNA sequence: TGTGCCAGCAGCTTGGGGGTCGGCTCGGGGGCCCAGTACTTC. The V call is TRBV7-9, the J call TRBJ2-5; D is possibly TRBD2 (6 bases). Germline loops: CDR1 SEHNR, CDR2 FQNEAQ (reference sequence). The CDR3 has 14 residues. Trimming removed 3 bases from V and 9 bases from J, with 17 bases in between.